The clone carrying this TCR beta chain was counted a single time. Sequenced by immunoSEQ multiplex PCR; TCRdb stores in-frame clones only, minus some. Among 120,000 or so clones listed, around 82% were seen once. This sample stems from a study of blood T cell repertoires in COVID-19. Study details: From T cells, B-cell-depleted T cells, or PBMCs came the material, which was cDNA or gDNA.

The V gene lost 4 bases and the J gene lost 5 bases, with 12 bases spanning the gap. CDR1 is MNHEY, CDR2 SVGEGT, per germline. The CDR3 runs 14 residues. This chain links TRBV6-2 or TRBV6-3 with TRBJ2-1; D possibly corresponds to TRBD2 (6 bases). The clonotype comes from a man aged 30 to 39 with COVID-19, enrolled during active disease. The sample was peripheral blood. CDR3 region: CASSFSGLDNEQFF. The CDR3 DNA reads TGTGCCAGCAGTTTCAGCGGGTTAGACAATGAGCAGTTCTTC.